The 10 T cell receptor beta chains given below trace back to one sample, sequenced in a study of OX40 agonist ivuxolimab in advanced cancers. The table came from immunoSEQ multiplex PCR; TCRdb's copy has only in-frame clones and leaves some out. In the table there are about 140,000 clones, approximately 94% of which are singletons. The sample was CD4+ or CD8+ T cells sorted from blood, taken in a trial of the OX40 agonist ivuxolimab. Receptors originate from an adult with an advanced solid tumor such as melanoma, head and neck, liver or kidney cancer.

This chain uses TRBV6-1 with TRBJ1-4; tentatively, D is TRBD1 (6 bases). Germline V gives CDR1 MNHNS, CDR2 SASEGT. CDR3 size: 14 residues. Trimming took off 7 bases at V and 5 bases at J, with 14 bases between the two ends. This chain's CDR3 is CASNRGQLNEKLFF. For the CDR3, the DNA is TGTGCCAGCAACCGAGGACAGCTGAATGAAAAACTGTTTTTT.

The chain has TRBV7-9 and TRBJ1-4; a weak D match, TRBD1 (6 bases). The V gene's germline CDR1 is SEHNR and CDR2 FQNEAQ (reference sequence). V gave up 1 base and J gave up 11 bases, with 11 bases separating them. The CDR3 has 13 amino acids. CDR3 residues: CASSLGQVDKLFF. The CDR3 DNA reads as TGTGCCAGCAGCTTAGGACAGGTTGATAAACTGTTTTTT.

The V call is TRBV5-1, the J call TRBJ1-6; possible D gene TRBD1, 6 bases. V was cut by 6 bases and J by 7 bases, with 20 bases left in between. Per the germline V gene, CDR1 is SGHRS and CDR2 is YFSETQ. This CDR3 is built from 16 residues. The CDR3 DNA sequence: TGCGCCAGCACTCCGGGCCGGGGAACAGGGAATTCACCCCTCCACTTT. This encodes CASTPGRGTGNSPLHF.

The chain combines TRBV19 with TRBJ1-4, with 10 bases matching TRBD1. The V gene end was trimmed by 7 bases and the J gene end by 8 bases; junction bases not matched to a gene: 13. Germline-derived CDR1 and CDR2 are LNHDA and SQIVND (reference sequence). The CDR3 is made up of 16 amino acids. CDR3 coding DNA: TGTGCCAGTACTCTGAGCCGGGACAGGGGACGAGAAAAACTGTTTTTT. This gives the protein CASTLSRDRGREKLFF.

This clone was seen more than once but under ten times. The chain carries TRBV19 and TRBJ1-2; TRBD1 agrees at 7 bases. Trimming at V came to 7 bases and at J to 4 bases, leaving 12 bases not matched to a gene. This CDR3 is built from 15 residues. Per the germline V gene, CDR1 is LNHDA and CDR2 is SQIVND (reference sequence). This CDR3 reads CASKEEGTAIYGYTF. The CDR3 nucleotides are TGTGCCAGTAAGGAGGAGGGGACAGCGATCTATGGCTACACCTTC.

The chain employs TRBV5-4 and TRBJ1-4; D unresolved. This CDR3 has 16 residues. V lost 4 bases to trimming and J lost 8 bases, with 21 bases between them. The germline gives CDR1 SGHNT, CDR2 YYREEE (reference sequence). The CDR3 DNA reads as TGTGCCAGCAGCCGATACGGCCGGAGGGATATGGAAAAACTGTTTTTT. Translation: CASSRYGRRDMEKLFF.

The CDR3 DNA is TGTGCCAGCAGTCTCCCGGGACAGCTAGTCTCCTACGAGCAGTACTTC. Translating it yields CASSLPGQLVSYEQYF. This chain uses TRBV2 with TRBJ2-7, with 7 nucleotides matching TRBD1. Germline CDR1 reads SNHLY; CDR2 reads FYNNEI. The CDR3 totals 16 residues. The J segment lost 0 bases and the V segment lost 5 bases, leaving 10 bases of the junction unmatched.

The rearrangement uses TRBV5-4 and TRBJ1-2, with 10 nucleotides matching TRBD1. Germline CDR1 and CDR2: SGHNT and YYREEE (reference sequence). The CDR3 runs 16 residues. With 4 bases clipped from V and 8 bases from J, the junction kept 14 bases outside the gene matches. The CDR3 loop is CASSPPAGQGTYGYTF. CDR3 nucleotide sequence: TGTGCCAGCAGCCCTCCTGCGGGACAGGGGACTTACGGCTACACCTTC. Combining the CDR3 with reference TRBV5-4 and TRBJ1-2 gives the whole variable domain ETGVTQSPTHLIKTRGQQVTLRCSSQSGHNTVSWYQQALGQGPQFIFQYYREEENGRGNFPPRFSGLQFPNYSSELNVNALELDDSALYLCASSPPAGQGTYGYTFGSGTRLTVV.

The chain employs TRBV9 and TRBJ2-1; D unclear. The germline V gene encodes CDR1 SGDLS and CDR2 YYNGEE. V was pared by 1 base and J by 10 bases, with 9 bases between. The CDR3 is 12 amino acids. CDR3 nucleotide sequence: TGTGCCAGCAGCGTAAGGCAGAAGGAGCAGTTCTTC. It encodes CASSVRQKEQFF.

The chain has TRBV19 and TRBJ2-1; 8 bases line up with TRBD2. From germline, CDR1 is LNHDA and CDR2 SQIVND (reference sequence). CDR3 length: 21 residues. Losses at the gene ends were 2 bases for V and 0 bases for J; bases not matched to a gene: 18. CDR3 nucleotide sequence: TGTGCCAGTAGTATATCCCCCTCAATCAGGTCACGGGAGGGCTCCTACAATGAGCAGTTCTTC. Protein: CASSISPSIRSREGSYNEQFF.